This entry describes one TCR beta chain. This table comes from immunoSEQ multiplex PCR, and its TCRdb copy is limited to in-frame clones, with some not included. The sample has tens of thousands of clones; 77% are singletons. The sample is drawn from a study of pediatric ulcerative colitis. Germline CDR1 SGHAT, CDR2 FQDESV (reference sequence). The junction had 8 bases not matched to a gene; V was cut back by 5 bases and J by 5 bases. The CDR3 consists of 16 residues. J is TRBJ2-1 and V is TRBV11-1; TRBD2 aligns across 11 bases. The source of this sequence is a boy younger than 18 with moderate ulcerative colitis. Sample: blood. CDR3 in DNA: TGTGCCAGCAGCCCCCGACTAGCGGGGCCCAACAATGAGCAGTTCTTC. The encoded protein is CASSPRLAGPNNEQFF.